This TCR beta chain emerged from a study of T cells in Graves' hyperthyroidism and ophthalmopathy. CDR3 length: 14 amino acids. Trimming cost V 5 bases and J 3 bases; bases outside gene matches: 5. CDR1 SGHAT and CDR2 FQNNGV come from the germline V gene. Authors of the study amplified TCR beta CDR3 regions from RNA transcripts. A first-round RT-PCR of the TCR CDR3 used the HTBI primer set. One entry per CDR3 protein, called by TCRdb with MiXCR from the multiplex PCR reads. Seen here are some 270,000 distinct CDR3 sequences, about an eighth observed once, and the top ten hold 7.8%. The receptor was isolated from a woman aged 25 to 39 with Graves' hyperthyroidism that later progressed to Graves' ophthalmopathy. The specimen sequenced was blood. V and J are TRBV11-2 and TRBJ1-2; 8 bases fit TRBD1. The CDR3 here is CASSRTGLDYGYTF. Here the CDR3 DNA reads TGTGCCAGCAGCAGGACAGGGTTGGACTATGGCTACACCTTC.